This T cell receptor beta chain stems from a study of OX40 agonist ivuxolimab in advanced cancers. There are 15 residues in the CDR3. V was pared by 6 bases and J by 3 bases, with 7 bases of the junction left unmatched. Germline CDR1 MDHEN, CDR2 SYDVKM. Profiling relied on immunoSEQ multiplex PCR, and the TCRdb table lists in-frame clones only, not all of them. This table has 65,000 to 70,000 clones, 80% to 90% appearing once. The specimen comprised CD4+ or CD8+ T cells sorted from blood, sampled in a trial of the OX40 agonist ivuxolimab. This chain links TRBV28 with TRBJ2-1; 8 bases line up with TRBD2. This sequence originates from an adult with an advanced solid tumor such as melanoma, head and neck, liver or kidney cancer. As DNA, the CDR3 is TGTGCCAGCAGATCTCTAGCGGGTTTCTACAATGAGCAGTTCTTC. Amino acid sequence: CASRSLAGFYNEQFF.